The rows below give T cell receptor beta chains drawn from one sample of a study of cytomegalovirus exposure and HLA in healthy donors. Profiling relied on immunoSEQ multiplex PCR, and the TCRdb table lists in-frame clones only, not all of them. The repertoire holds 90,000 to 100,000 clones, with under 80% as singletons. Input material: PBMCs. The receptors here all came from a middle-aged man in good health and CMV-seronegative. CDR3s include the opening cysteine and the closing phenylalanine or tryptophan. A D gene is named only where the DNA matches it firmly. The size of a clone is reported for some rows only, either as once, few or many, or as a class for expanded clones.

d_call	v_call	j_call	cdr3_length	clone_size	cdr3_aa	cdr3_nt
NA	TRBV5-4	TRBJ1-1	14	NA	CASSLVAVNTEAFF	TGTGCCAGCAGCTTGGTAGCCGTGAACACTGAAGCTTTCTTT
TRBD2	TRBV6-4	TRBJ2-1	16	NA	CASSWDSGRASNEQFF	TGTGCCAGCAGTTGGGATAGCGGGAGGGCATCCAATGAGCAGTTCTTC
NA	TRBV4-3	TRBJ1-1	18	NA	CASSQAARPGLGNTEAFF	TGCGCCAGCAGCCAAGCGGCCCGCCCGGGACTGGGGAACACTGAAGCTTTCTTT
NA	TRBV2	TRBJ2-5	11	NA	CASKRVGEQYF	TGTGCCAGCAAGAGGGTTGGAGAGCAGTACTTC
TRBD2	TRBV6-1	TRBJ2-1	15	NA	CASSERRGVGNEQFF	TGTGCCAGCAGTGAACGGCGGGGGGTTGGGAATGAGCAGTTCTTC
NA	TRBV4-3	TRBJ1-2	13	NA	CASSQDRALGYTF	TGCGCCAGCAGCCAAGACAGGGCTCTCGGCTACACCTTC
TRBD1	TRBV6-5	TRBJ1-2	14	NA	CASKGTGTKNGYTF	TGTGCCAGTAAAGGGACAGGGACAAAAAATGGCTACACCTTC
NA	TRBV7-2	TRBJ1-2	13	NA	CASSLESGFGYTF	TGTGCCAGCAGCTTAGAATCAGGTTTCGGCTACACCTTC
TRBD2	TRBV5-4	TRBJ2-7	16	NA	CASSLGLAGGTYEQYF	TGTGCCAGCAGCTTGGGGCTAGCGGGGGGGACCTACGAGCAGTACTTC
TRBD1	TRBV7-7	TRBJ2-2	15	NA	CASSTGTGNTGELFF	TGTGCCAGCAGCACCGGGACAGGGAACACCGGGGAGCTGTTTTTT
TRBD2	TRBV2	TRBJ2-1	16	NA	CASSSVSGGRGNEQFF	TGTGCCAGCAGTTCCGTTAGCGGGGGTCGGGGAAATGAGCAGTTCTTC
NA	TRBV21-1	TRBJ1-5	15	NA	CASSQGGGSEQPQHF	TGTGCCAGCAGCCAAGGAGGGGGCAGCGAACAGCCCCAGCATTTT
TRBD1	TRBV7-6	TRBJ1-3	15	once	CASSSDRGPGNTIYF	TGTGCCAGCAGCTCAGACAGGGGGCCTGGAAACACCATATATTTT
TRBD2	TRBV2	TRBJ2-5	17	once	CASSDWTSGGLQETQYF	TGTGCCAGCAGTGACTGGACTAGCGGGGGTCTCCAAGAGACCCAGTACTTC
NA	TRBV6-1	TRBJ1-5	15	NA	CASRETDNSNQPQHF	TGTGCCAGCAGGGAGACAGACAATAGCAATCAGCCCCAGCATTTT
TRBD1	TRBV14	TRBJ2-3	17	NA	CASSRRSGTGVPDTQYF	TGTGCCAGCAGCCGAAGATCCGGGACAGGGGTCCCAGATACGCAGTATTTT
TRBD1	TRBV5-6	TRBJ2-1	14	NA	CASSLIGQGYEQFF	TGTGCCAGCAGCTTGATCGGACAGGGCTATGAGCAGTTCTTC
TRBD1	TRBV5-6	TRBJ1-5	15	NA	CASSRRGQRYQPQHF	TGTGCCAGCAGCCGTCGGGGACAGCGATATCAGCCCCAGCATTTT
TRBD2	TRBV5-1	TRBJ2-1	15	NA	CASSPVAGGPYEQFF	TGCGCCAGCAGCCCGGTAGCGGGAGGGCCATATGAGCAGTTCTTC
NA	TRBV9	TRBJ2-3	17	NA	CASSVVPTAGATDTQYF	TGTGCCAGCAGCGTAGTCCCAACGGCGGGGGCCACAGATACGCAGTATTTT
TRBD2	TRBV7-9	TRBJ2-3	16	NA	CASSMIAGGITDTQYF	TGTGCCAGCAGCATGATAGCGGGAGGGATCACAGATACGCAGTATTTT
NA	TRBV28	TRBJ2-3	16	NA	CASSSPPGWGTDTQYF	TGTGCCAGCAGTTCCCCCCCGGGGTGGGGCACAGATACGCAGTATTTT
TRBD1	TRBV5-6	TRBJ1-5	14	NA	CASSLGTGYQPQHF	TGTGCCAGCAGCTTGGGGACAGGATATCAGCCCCAGCATTTT
TRBD1	TRBV19	TRBJ2-7	14	NA	CASSIWDRSYEQYF	TGTGCCAGTAGTATTTGGGACAGGTCCTACGAGCAGTACTTC
NA	TRBV28	TRBJ1-2	13	NA	CASKQGFAYGYTF	TGTGCCAGCAAGCAGGGGTTCGCCTATGGCTACACCTTC
NA	TRBV28	TRBJ2-3	15	NA	CASQTGGTRTDTQYF	TGTGCCAGTCAAACCGGGGGGACACGCACAGATACGCAGTATTTT
NA	TRBV27	TRBJ1-2	14	few	CASSSAAGAYGYTF	TGTGCCAGCAGTTCCGCGGCAGGGGCCTATGGCTACACCTTC
TRBD1	TRBV27	TRBJ1-3	14	NA	CASSPGTGHYTIYF	TGTGCCAGCAGCCCTGGGACAGGGCACTACACCATATATTTT
TRBD1	TRBV7-9	TRBJ2-1	14	NA	CSSSTDRVFSEQFF	TGTTCCAGCAGCACAGACAGGGTATTCAGTGAGCAGTTCTTC
NA	TRBV18	TRBJ2-1	12	once	CASSPTSNEQFF	TGTGCCAGCTCACCTACTAGCAATGAGCAGTTCTTC
TRBD2	TRBV5-1	TRBJ2-1	16	NA	CASSLEKRLAGGEQFF	TGCGCCAGCAGCTTGGAAAAAAGGCTAGCGGGAGGTGAGCAGTTCTTC
TRBD1	TRBV28	TRBJ2-7	14	NA	CASSLETGLYEQYF	TGTGCCAGCAGTTTAGAGACAGGGCTCTACGAGCAGTACTTC
NA	TRBV9	TRBJ2-1	14	NA	CASSVLFGHGEQFF	TGTGCCAGCAGCGTATTGTTCGGTCATGGTGAGCAGTTCTTC
NA	TRBV19	TRBJ1-1	12	NA	CASSIGETEAFF	TGTGCCAGTAGTATAGGTGAGACTGAAGCTTTCTTT
NA	TRBV6-5	TRBJ2-7	16	NA	CASSYSMAAVSHEQYF	TGTGCCAGCAGTTACTCGATGGCGGCGGTGTCCCACGAGCAGTACTTC
NA	TRBV7-2	TRBJ2-7	14	NA	CASSLSSSTYEQYF	TGTGCCAGCAGCTTATCTAGCAGTACCTACGAGCAGTACTTC
TRBD1	TRBV29-1	TRBJ1-2	18	NA	CSVENFLPFRDRNYGYTF	TGCAGCGTTGAAAATTTCCTACCCTTCCGGGACAGAAACTATGGCTACACCTTC
NA	TRBV7-2	TRBJ2-2	16	NA	CASSFFGGGSPGELFF	TGTGCCAGCAGCTTCTTTGGGGGGGGCAGCCCCGGGGAGCTGTTTTTT
TRBD1	TRBV6-5	TRBJ1-1	15	NA	CSSSRGTVMNTEAFF	TGTTCCAGCAGTCGAGGGACAGTCATGAACACTGAAGCTTTCTTT
NA	TRBV29-1	TRBJ2-7	16	NA	CSVEFARASLTYEQYF	TGCAGCGTTGAGTTTGCGAGGGCATCTCTGACCTACGAGCAGTACTTC
NA	TRBV5-1	TRBJ1-5	14	NA	CASSLVGGNQPQHF	TGCGCCAGCAGCCTGGTAGGGGGCAATCAGCCCCAGCATTTT
TRBD1	TRBV7-9	TRBJ2-7	15	few	CSSSSPGTGKREQYF	TGTTCCAGCAGCTCCCCGGGGACAGGGAAACGCGAGCAGTACTTC
TRBD2	TRBV13	TRBJ2-2	15	NA	CASSFGLATNGELFF	TGTGCCAGCAGCTTCGGACTAGCGACTAACGGGGAGCTGTTTTTT
TRBD2	TRBV5-1	TRBJ2-3	15	NA	CASHYGGSSADTQYF	TGCGCCAGCCATTACGGCGGGAGTTCGGCAGATACGCAGTATTTT
NA	TRBV6-5	TRBJ2-7	14	NA	CASRQQWDTSGQYF	TGTGCCAGCAGGCAACAATGGGACACATCCGGGCAGTACTTC
NA	TRBV27	TRBJ2-1	13	NA	CASSLLLANEQFF	TGTGCCAGCAGTTTACTGCTAGCCAATGAGCAGTTCTTC
TRBD1	TRBV5-6	TRBJ2-3	17	NA	CASSPLDRGGGTDTQYF	TGTGCCAGCAGCCCCCTGGACAGGGGCGGGGGAACAGATACGCAGTATTTT
TRBD1	TRBV9	TRBJ1-4	19	NA	CASSVNPGTGWSVGEKLFF	TGTGCCAGCAGCGTAAACCCCGGGACAGGGTGGAGTGTGGGAGAAAAACTGTTTTTT
TRBD1	TRBV5-4	TRBJ1-1	15	NA	CASSPRTGLDTEAFF	TGTGCCAGCAGCCCTCGGACAGGTTTGGACACTGAAGCTTTCTTT